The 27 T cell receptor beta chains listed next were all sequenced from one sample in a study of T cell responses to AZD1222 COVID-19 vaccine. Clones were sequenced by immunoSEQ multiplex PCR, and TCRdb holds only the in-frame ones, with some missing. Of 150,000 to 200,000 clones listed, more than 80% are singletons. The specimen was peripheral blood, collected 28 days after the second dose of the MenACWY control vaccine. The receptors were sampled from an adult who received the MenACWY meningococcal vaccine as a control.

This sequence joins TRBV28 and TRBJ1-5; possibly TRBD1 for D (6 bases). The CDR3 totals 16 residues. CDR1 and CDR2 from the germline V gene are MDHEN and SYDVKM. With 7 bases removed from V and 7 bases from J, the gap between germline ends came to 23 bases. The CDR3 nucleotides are TGTGCCAGCACCCACGCCGGCCAGGGGAAAAACCAGCCCCAGCATTTT. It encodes CASTHAGQGKNQPQHF.

The CDR3: CASSLSPGGSGNTIYF. The CDR3 nucleotides read TGTGCCAGCAGCTTATCCCCAGGGGGCTCTGGAAACACCATATATTTT. This chain joins TRBV7-2 and TRBJ1-3; 7 nucleotides align to TRBD1. Germline loops: CDR1 SGHTA, CDR2 FQGNSA. CDR3 length equals 16 residues. V was pared by 2 bases and J by 0 bases, with 4 bases of the junction left unmatched.

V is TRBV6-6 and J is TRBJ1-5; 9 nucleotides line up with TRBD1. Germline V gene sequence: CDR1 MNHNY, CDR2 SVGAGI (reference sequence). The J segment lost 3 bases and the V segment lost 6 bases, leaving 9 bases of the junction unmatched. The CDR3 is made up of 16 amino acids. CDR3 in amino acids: CASRPGQGVSNQPQHF. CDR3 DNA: TGTGCCAGCAGGCCGGGACAGGGCGTTTCCAATCAGCCCCAGCATTTT.

The CDR3 nucleotides read TGCGCCAGCAGCGGGGGACAGGGGAGGACTGAAGCTTTCTTT. It is translated as CASSGGQGRTEAFF. The chain has TRBV5-1 and TRBJ1-1; TRBD1 matches at 10 bases. J gave up 5 bases and V 4 bases, and 5 bases lay outside the gene matches. Per germline, CDR1 SGHRS and CDR2 YFSETQ. This CDR3 spans 14 amino acids.

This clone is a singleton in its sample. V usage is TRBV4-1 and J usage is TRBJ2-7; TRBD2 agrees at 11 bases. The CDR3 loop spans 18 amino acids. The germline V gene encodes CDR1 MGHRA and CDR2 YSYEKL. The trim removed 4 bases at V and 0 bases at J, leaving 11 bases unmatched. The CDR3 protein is CASSLAGTSGYSSYEQYF. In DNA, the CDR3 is TGCGCCAGCAGCCTGGCCGGGACTAGCGGATATAGCTCCTACGAGCAGTACTTC.

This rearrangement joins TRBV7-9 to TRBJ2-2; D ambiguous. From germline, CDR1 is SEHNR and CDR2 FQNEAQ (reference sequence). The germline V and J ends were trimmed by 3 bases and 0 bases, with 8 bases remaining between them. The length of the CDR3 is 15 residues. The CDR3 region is CASSFRPANTGELFF. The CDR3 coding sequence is TGTGCCAGCAGCTTCCGACCCGCGAACACCGGGGAGCTGTTTTTT.

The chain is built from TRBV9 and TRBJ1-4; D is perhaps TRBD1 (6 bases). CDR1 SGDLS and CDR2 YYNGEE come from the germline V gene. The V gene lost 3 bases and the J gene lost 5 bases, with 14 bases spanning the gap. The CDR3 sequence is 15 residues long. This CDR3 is CASSAWRGVNEKLFF. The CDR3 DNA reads TGTGCCAGCAGCGCCTGGAGGGGGGTGAATGAAAAACTGTTTTTT.

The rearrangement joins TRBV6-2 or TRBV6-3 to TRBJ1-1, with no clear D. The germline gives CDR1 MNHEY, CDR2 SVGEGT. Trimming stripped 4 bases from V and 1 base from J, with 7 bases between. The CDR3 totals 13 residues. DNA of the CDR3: TGTGCCAGCAGTTCCGCAAGGAACACTGAAGCTTTCTTT. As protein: CASSSARNTEAFF.

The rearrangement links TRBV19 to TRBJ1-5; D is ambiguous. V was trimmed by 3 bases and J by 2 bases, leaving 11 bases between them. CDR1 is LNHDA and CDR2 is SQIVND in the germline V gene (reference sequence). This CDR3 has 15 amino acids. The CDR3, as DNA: TGTGCCAGTAGTATTCAGGCAACGGGCAATCAGCCCCAGCATTTT. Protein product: CASSIQATGNQPQHF.

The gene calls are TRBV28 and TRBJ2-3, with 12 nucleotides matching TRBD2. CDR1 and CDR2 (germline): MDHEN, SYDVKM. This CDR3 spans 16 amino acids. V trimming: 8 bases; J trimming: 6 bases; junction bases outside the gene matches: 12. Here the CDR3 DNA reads TGTGCCAGCCCCCCCGCTAGCGGGAGGGCCGGGGATACGCAGTATTTT. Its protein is CASPPASGRAGDTQYF.

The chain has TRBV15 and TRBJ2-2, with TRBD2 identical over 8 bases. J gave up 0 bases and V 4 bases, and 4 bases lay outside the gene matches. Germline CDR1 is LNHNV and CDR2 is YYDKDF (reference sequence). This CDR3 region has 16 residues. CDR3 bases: TGTGCCACCAGCAAGGCCGGGGGGGCGAACACCGGGGAGCTGTTTTTT. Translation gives CATSKAGGANTGELFF.

Here the CDR3 reads CASSLAYGYTF. The CDR3 DNA follows: TGTGCCAGCAGTCTGGCGTATGGCTACACCTTC. The rearrangement joins TRBV6-5 to TRBJ1-2; no clear D. Germline V gene lookup returns CDR1 MNHEY and CDR2 SVGAGI. This CDR3 region has 11 residues. Trimming left V 5 bases short and J 5 bases short, with 6 bases between.

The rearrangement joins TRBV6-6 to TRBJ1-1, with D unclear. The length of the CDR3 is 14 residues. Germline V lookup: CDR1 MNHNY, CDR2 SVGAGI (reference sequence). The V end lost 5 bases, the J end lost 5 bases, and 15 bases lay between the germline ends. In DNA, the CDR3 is TGTGCCAGCAGTCCCCGGGATGGAGGGACTGAAGCTTTCTTT. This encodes CASSPRDGGTEAFF.

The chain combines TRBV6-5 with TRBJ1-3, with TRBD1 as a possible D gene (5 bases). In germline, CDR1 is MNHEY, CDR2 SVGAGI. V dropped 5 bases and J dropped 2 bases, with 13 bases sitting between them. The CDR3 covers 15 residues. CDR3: CASSPNGGAGNTIYF. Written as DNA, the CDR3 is TGTGCCAGCAGTCCCAATGGGGGTGCTGGAAACACCATATATTTT.

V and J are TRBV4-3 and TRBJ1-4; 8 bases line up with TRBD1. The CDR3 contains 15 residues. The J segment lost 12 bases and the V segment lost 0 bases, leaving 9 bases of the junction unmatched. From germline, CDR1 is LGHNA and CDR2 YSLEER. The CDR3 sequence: CASSQESQGGRELFF. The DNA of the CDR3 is TGCGCCAGCAGCCAAGAGTCACAGGGGGGCCGAGAACTGTTTTTT.

The chain's CDR3 is CATSDLLRGRGHEQFF. In DNA form, the CDR3 reads TGTGCCACCAGTGATTTGTTGCGCGGGAGGGGCCATGAGCAGTTCTTC. The rearrangement uses TRBV24-1 and TRBJ2-1; 9 bases map to TRBD2. The CDR3 covers 16 residues. Germline CDR1 reads KGHDR; CDR2 reads SFDVKD. J gave up 8 bases and V 0 bases, and 7 bases lay outside the gene matches.

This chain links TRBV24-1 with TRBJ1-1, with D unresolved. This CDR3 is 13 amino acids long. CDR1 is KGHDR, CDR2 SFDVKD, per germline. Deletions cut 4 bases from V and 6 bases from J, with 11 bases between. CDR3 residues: CATSDPMTAEAFF. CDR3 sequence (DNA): TGTGCCACCAGTGACCCCATGACCGCTGAAGCTTTCTTT.

The CDR3 loop reads CASSWSGGQETQYF. CDR3 nucleotides: TGCGCCAGCAGCTGGTCCGGGGGGCAAGAGACCCAGTACTTC. This chain uses TRBV5-1 with TRBJ2-5, with 7 bases that match TRBD2. The CDR3 is 14 residues long. V trimming: 3 bases; J trimming: 2 bases; junction bases outside the gene matches: 4. Germline assignment: CDR1 SGHRS and CDR2 YFSETQ.

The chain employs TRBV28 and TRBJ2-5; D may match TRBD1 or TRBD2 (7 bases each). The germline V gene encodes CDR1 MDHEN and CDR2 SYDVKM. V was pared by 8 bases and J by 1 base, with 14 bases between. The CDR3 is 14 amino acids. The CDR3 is CASQGGFGQETQYF. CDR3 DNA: TGTGCCAGCCAGGGGGGGTTCGGCCAAGAGACCCAGTACTTC.

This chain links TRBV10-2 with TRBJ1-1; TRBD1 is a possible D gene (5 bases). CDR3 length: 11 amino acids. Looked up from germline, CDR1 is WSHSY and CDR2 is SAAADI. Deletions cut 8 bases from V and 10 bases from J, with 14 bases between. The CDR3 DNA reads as TGCGCCAGCGGACCGGGGGGGAGAGCTTTCTTT. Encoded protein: CASGPGGRAFF.

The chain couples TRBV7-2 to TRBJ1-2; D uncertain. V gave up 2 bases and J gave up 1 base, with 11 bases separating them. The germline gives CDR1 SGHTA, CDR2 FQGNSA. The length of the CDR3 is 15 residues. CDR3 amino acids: CASSLNSQFNYGYTF. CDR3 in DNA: TGTGCCAGCAGCTTAAACTCGCAGTTTAACTATGGCTACACCTTC.

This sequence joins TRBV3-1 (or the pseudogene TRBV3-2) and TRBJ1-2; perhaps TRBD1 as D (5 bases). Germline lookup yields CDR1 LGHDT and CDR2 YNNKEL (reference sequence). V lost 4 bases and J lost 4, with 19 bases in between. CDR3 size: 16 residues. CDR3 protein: CASSRTSGGMFYGYTF. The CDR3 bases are TGTGCCAGCAGCCGAACTAGTGGGGGGATGTTCTATGGCTACACCTTC.

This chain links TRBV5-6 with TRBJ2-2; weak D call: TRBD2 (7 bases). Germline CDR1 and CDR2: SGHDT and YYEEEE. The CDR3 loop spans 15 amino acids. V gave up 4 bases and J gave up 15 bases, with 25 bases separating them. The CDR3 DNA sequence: TGTGCCAGCAGCCCAACCAGGGGAACTAGCGAGAGGATGTTTTTT. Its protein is CASSPTRGTSERMFF.

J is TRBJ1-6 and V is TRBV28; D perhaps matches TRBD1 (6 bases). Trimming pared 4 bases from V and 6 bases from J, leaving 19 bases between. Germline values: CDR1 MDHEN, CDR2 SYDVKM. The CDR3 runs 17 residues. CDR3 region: CASSWEQGMAGNSPLHF. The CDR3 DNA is TGTGCCAGCAGTTGGGAACAGGGAATGGCTGGTAATTCACCCCTCCACTTT.

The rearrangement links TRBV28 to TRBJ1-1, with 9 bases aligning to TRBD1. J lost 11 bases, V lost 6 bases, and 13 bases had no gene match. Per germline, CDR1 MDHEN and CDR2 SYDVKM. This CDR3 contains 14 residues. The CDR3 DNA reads TGTGCCAGCAGCCTCCCCCCGACAGGGGGGAGGGCTTTCTTT. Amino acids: CASSLPPTGGRAFF.

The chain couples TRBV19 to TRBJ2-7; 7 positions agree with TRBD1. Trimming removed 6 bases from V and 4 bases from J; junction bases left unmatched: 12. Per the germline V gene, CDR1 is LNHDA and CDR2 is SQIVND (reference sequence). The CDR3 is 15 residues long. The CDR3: CASSDRAPRGYEQYF. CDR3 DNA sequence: TGTGCCAGTAGCGACAGGGCCCCGAGGGGTTACGAGCAGTACTTC.

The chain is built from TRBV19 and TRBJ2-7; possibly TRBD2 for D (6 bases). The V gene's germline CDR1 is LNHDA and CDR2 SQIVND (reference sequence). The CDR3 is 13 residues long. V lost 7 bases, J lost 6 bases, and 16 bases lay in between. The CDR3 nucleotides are TGTGCCAGTATCGGGCGGGGACTGGGCGAGCAGTACTTC. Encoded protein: CASIGRGLGEQYF.